The next 20 T cell receptor beta chains were all read from a single sample in a study of CD8 T cells in Susac syndrome. RNA totalling roughly 0.5 to 1 ug underwent reverse transcription with random hexamers. TCRdb processed the immunoSEQ multiplex PCR reads anew with MiXCR; each CDR3 protein has one entry. Of about 300,000 distinct CDR3 sequences listed, 89% are singletons. Sequenced material: CD8+ T cells from PBMCs. The source is a human donor with multiple sclerosis.

The genes are TRBV27 and TRBJ2-7; 8 nucleotides match TRBD2. The V gene end was trimmed by 3 bases and the J gene end by 3 bases; junction bases not matched to a gene: 4. This CDR3 contains 14 residues. Germline CDR1 reads MNHEY; CDR2 reads SMNVEV (reference sequence). The CDR3: CASSFSGAVYEQYF. The CDR3 DNA reads TGTGCCAGCAGTTTTAGCGGGGCTGTCTACGAGCAGTACTTC.

The chain recombines TRBV27 with TRBJ2-1; TRBD2 aligns across 8 bases. This CDR3 has 15 residues. With 8 bases clipped from V and 3 bases from J, the junction kept 9 bases outside the gene matches. Germline V gives CDR1 MNHEY, CDR2 SMNVEV (reference sequence). The CDR3 nucleotides are TGTGCCAGCGGCATTAGCGGGGTCGTCTACAATGAGCAGTTCTTC. Its translation is CASGISGVVYNEQFF.

This clonotype appeared a few times. This sequence joins TRBV5-4 and TRBJ2-7, with D hard to call. V was clipped by 2 bases and J by 4 bases, with 13 bases between them. The CDR3 is made up of 14 amino acids. Germline CDR1 SGHNT, CDR2 YYREEE (reference sequence). The CDR3, as DNA: TGTGCCAGCAGCTTTGAACGGACCCATTACGAGCAGTACTTC. Its protein is CASSFERTHYEQYF.

The chain uses TRBV28 and TRBJ2-7; possibly TRBD2 for D (5 bases). The V gene lost 6 bases and the J gene lost 0 bases, with 9 bases spanning the gap. The CDR3 runs 13 residues. Germline V gene lookup returns CDR1 MDHEN and CDR2 SYDVKM. This CDR3 is CASRTRSSYEQYF. The CDR3 DNA follows: TGTGCCAGCAGAACTAGGAGCTCCTACGAGCAGTACTTC.

This clonotype was seen once. The chain employs TRBV5-5 and TRBJ2-1; the match to TRBD2 covers 11 bases. CDR1 and CDR2 (germline): SGHKS, YYEKEE (reference sequence). V was clipped by 1 base and J by 7 bases; unmatched bases: 7. This CDR3 has 16 residues. In DNA, the CDR3 is TGTGCCAGCAGCTTGCCACTAGCGGGAGTTCTAAATGAGCAGTTCTTC. Protein sequence: CASSLPLAGVLNEQFF. The full variable domain, rest sourced from reference TRBV5-5 and TRBJ2-1, is DAGVTQSPTHLIKTRGQQVTLRCSPISGHKSVSWYQQVLGQGPQFIFQYYEKEERGRGNFPDRFSARQFPNYSSELNVNALLLGDSALYLCASSLPLAGVLNEQFFGPGTRLTVL.

A few counts support this clonotype. V and J are TRBV19 and TRBJ2-1; D is possibly TRBD2 (5 bases). Germline values: CDR1 LNHDA, CDR2 SQIVND (reference sequence). The CDR3 has 12 residues. Trimming shortened V by 6 bases and J by 5 bases, and 8 bases separated the two germline ends. CDR3 in amino acids: CASSVGNNEQFF. CDR3 coding DNA: TGTGCCAGTAGCGTCGGGAACAATGAGCAGTTCTTC.

The chain is built from TRBV20-1 and TRBJ2-1; 9 bases are shared with TRBD2. The CDR3 length is 17 residues. With 5 bases clipped from V and 3 bases from J, the junction kept 14 bases outside the gene matches. Looked up from germline, CDR1 is DFQATT and CDR2 is SNEGSKA (reference sequence). The CDR3 reads CSAVPETSGPYYNEQFF. The CDR3 region has the DNA TGCAGTGCTGTTCCGGAGACTAGCGGACCATACTACAATGAGCAGTTCTTC.

This clonotype was detected only a few times. The V and J genes are TRBV10-3 and TRBJ2-6; D ambiguous. Germline V lookup: CDR1 ENHRY, CDR2 SYGVKD. V dropped 3 bases and J dropped 8 bases, with 2 bases sitting between them. The CDR3 has 11 amino acids. The CDR3 is CAISEPNVLTF. CDR3 coding DNA: TGTGCCATCAGTGAACCCAACGTCCTGACTTTC.

This chain joins TRBV7-9 and TRBJ2-7; possibly TRBD1 for D (6 bases). Trimming shortened V by 5 bases and J by 2 bases, and 13 bases separated the two germline ends. The CDR3 has 14 amino acids. Per the germline V gene, CDR1 is SEHNR and CDR2 is FQNEAQ (reference sequence). In nucleotides, the CDR3 is TGTGCCAGCAGCCCGGACAGTCTGGCCTACGAGCAGTACTTC. Its translation is CASSPDSLAYEQYF.

The J gene is TRBJ2-2, the V gene TRBV28; tentative D call: TRBD2 (5 bases). Germline assignment: CDR1 MDHEN and CDR2 SYDVKM. This CDR3 has 18 amino acids. Trimming stripped 10 bases from V and 4 bases from J, with 28 bases between. The CDR3 spells CATRLAVYELSGTGELFF. CDR3 in DNA: TGTGCCACCCGATTAGCCGTTTATGAATTAAGCGGCACCGGGGAGCTGTTTTTT.

The chain has TRBV7-9 and TRBJ2-3, with 9 nucleotides matching TRBD2. With V trimmed by 5 bases and J by 5 bases, 11 bases remained unmatched. The CDR3 is 16 residues long. Germline V gene lookup returns CDR1 SEHNR and CDR2 FQNEAQ (reference sequence). CDR3 DNA sequence: TGTGCCAGCAGCACCTTAGCGGGGGCCCCTCGAGATACGCAGTATTTT. Residues: CASSTLAGAPRDTQYF.

The CDR3 here is CASSFFNDKYF. The DNA of the CDR3 is TGTGCCAGCAGTTTCTTCAATGACAAGTATTTT. The chain recombines TRBV28 with TRBJ2-3; no firm D call. Between the trimmed V and J ends, which lost 3 bases and 13 bases, there was a span of 11 bases. The CDR3 loop spans 11 amino acids. Germline V lookup: CDR1 MDHEN, CDR2 SYDVKM.

The sample holds one count of this clonotype. The chain couples TRBV7-6 to TRBJ1-2; no reliable D call. The germline V gene encodes CDR1 SGHVS and CDR2 FNYEAQ. CDR3 length: 15 amino acids. V lost 0 bases, J lost 0 bases, and 8 bases lay in between. The CDR3 DNA follows: TGTGCCAGCAGCTTAGCGCGGAATTCTAACTATGGCTACACCTTC. This codes for CASSLARNSNYGYTF. Looking up the rest from reference TRBV7-6 and TRBJ1-2 gives the full variable domain: GAGVSQSPRYKVTKRGQDVALRCDPISGHVSLYWYRQALGQGPEFLTYFNYEAQQDKSGLPNDRFSAERPEGSISTLTIQRTEQRDSAMYRCASSLARNSNYGYTFGSGTRLTVV.

The chain combines TRBV4-3 with TRBJ2-1; unclear D gene. The length of the CDR3 is 11 residues. Deletions cut 1 base from V and 9 bases from J, with 4 bases between. The germline V gene encodes CDR1 LGHNA and CDR2 YSLEER. The CDR3 coding sequence is TGCGCCAGCAGCCAAGGGGTTGAGCAGTTCTTC. Protein sequence: CASSQGVEQFF.

The chain has TRBV6-5 and TRBJ2-6, with D uncertain. The germline V and J ends were trimmed by 2 bases and 8 bases, with 10 bases remaining between them. The germline CDR1 and CDR2 sequences are MNHEY and SVGAGI. The CDR3 has 14 amino acids. The CDR3 DNA follows: TGTGCCAGCAGTTACGGGGTTCGCTCCAACGTCCTGACTTTC. Its translation is CASSYGVRSNVLTF.

The chain couples TRBV19 to TRBJ2-2; D is unresolved. The V gene's germline CDR1 is LNHDA and CDR2 SQIVND (reference sequence). The CDR3 is 14 amino acids. V was trimmed by 2 bases and J by 3 bases, leaving 7 bases between them. This CDR3 is CASSIYDYTGELFF. In nucleotides, the CDR3 is TGTGCCAGTAGTATATACGACTACACCGGGGAGCTGTTTTTT.

CDR3: CASSLNPNYGYTF. The DNA of the CDR3 is TGTGCCAGCAGCTTAAATCCTAACTATGGCTACACCTTC. The gene calls are TRBV7-3 and TRBJ1-2; D gene ambiguous. Germline values: CDR1 SGHTA, CDR2 FQGTGA. The CDR3 is 13 residues long. Trimming shortened V by 1 base and J by 0 bases, and 3 bases separated the two germline ends.

The count of this clonotype is one. The chain employs TRBV10-3 and TRBJ2-1, with 7 positions matching TRBD1. The CDR3 length is 13 residues. Germline V gives CDR1 ENHRY, CDR2 SYGVKD. Losses at the gene ends were 6 bases for V and 4 bases for J; bases not matched to a gene: 3. The chain's CDR3 is CAIRGDSYNEQFF. CDR3 DNA: TGTGCCATCAGGGGGGACAGTTACAATGAGCAGTTCTTC.

This chain joins TRBV27 and TRBJ1-2; TRBD1 matches 7 bases. In germline, CDR1 is MNHEY, CDR2 SMNVEV (reference sequence). The CDR3 length is 15 residues. Losses at the gene ends were 5 bases for V and 5 bases for J; bases not matched to a gene: 11. For the CDR3, the DNA is TGTGCCAGCAGTCCAGGACAGGAGGGCCGTTATGGCTACACCTTC. It encodes CASSPGQEGRYGYTF.

This rearrangement joins TRBV20-1 to TRBJ2-7; TRBD2 matches 7 bases. The V segment lost 5 bases and the J segment 6 bases; nucleotides outside the gene matches: 1. Germline V gives CDR1 DFQATT, CDR2 SNEGSKA (reference sequence). CDR3 length equals 10 residues. Written as DNA, the CDR3 is TGCAGTGCTTCTAGCGGCGAGCAGTACTTC. This encodes CSASSGEQYF.